Sequencing of this T cell receptor beta chain was carried out in a study of brain T cells in children with intractable seizures. The CDR3 extends over 15 amino acids. Germline V gene lookup returns CDR1 SNHLY and CDR2 FYNNEI. Trimming took 6 bases from V and 3 from J; bases not matched to a gene: 6. Sequencing was limited to surgery cases with top T cell transcript signatures in brain tissue. Patients received at least one anti-epileptic drug before surgery. As for this clone: Its antigen is unknown.

Overall study results and limits: Patients' HCMV serostatus was unknown; virus specificity rests on CDR3 similarity alone. Pre-surgery blood may have been undersampled, hiding some clones.

Data came from immunoSEQ multiplex PCR; TCRdb stores just in-frame clones and leaves some out. The sample has just under 65,000 clones; about 96% are singletons. Sequenced material: peripheral blood, taken at surgery. V is TRBV2 and J is TRBJ2-1, with 9 bases identical to TRBD2. The clonotype comes from a boy younger than two with focal cortical dysplasia and intractable seizures. The CDR3 protein is CASRGGRGGYNEQFF. The CDR3 coding sequence is TGTGCCAGCAGGGGGGGGCGGGGGGGCTACAATGAGCAGTTCTTC.